This passage covers 18 T cell receptor beta chains from one sample sequenced in a study of human T cells and chemical hapten exposure. As for time point: pre-sensitization, week 0. The treatment here: therapeutic diphenylcyclopropenone sensitization with weekly scalp DPC. Whole blood that had not been fractionated was the source of extracted total RNA. TCRdb processed the RACE reads anew with MiXCR; each CDR3 protein has one entry. The table includes just under 35,000 distinct CDR3 sequences, around 10% detected once. Here the sequenced sample was whole blood, taken in connection with sensitization to the hapten diphenylcyclopropenone (DPC). These receptors were collected from a man in his forties or fifties with alopecia areata. Some clones in this sample may be carry-over from other donors' samples.

This clonotype was picked up a small number of times. The chain uses TRBV29-1 and TRBJ2-5; 9 bases are a match to TRBD2. The junction had 6 bases not matched to a gene; V was cut back by 3 bases and J by 7 bases. CDR3 size: 13 residues. Germline values: CDR1 SQVTM, CDR2 ANQGSEA. The CDR3 region is CSVERREGATQYF. The CDR3, as DNA: TGCAGCGTTGAGAGGCGGGAGGGAGCGACCCAGTACTTC.

This chain joins TRBV6-1 and TRBJ1-5; D gene uncertain. The V gene's germline CDR1 is MNHNS and CDR2 SASEGT. V dropped 1 base and J dropped 1 base, with 8 bases sitting between them. This CDR3 has 15 amino acids. CDR3 nucleotide sequence: TGTGCCAGCAGTGAAGTCCGCCTCAGCAATCAGCCCCAGCATTTT. Translation gives CASSEVRLSNQPQHF.

This clonotype has only a few counts. This chain connects TRBV2 to TRBJ1-1, with 11 bases identical to TRBD1. The CDR3 runs to 14 residues. Per germline, CDR1 SNHLY and CDR2 FYNNEI. The V and J ends lost 5 bases and 5 bases, in that order; junction bases with no gene match: 4. CDR3 sequence: CASSPGTGGTEAFF. CDR3 DNA: TGTGCCAGCAGTCCCGGGACAGGGGGGACTGAAGCTTTCTTT.

This clonotype was seen ten or more times. The chain carries TRBV7-2 and TRBJ2-5; D gene uncertain. The germline V gene has CDR1 SGHTA and CDR2 FQGNSA. With 4 bases removed from V and 12 bases from J, the gap between germline ends came to 15 bases. The CDR3 totals 12 residues. DNA of the CDR3: TGTGCCAGCAGCTACACTGGGCGTACGAAGTACTTC. It codes for CASSYTGRTKYF.

V is TRBV27 and J is TRBJ1-5; D is perhaps TRBD1 (6 bases). The CDR3 loop spans 15 amino acids. V gave up 4 bases and J gave up 2 bases, with 12 bases separating them. Germline values: CDR1 MNHEY, CDR2 SMNVEV (reference sequence). Here the CDR3 reads CASSYLRGGNQPQHF. The CDR3 DNA sequence: TGTGCCAGCAGTTACCTCAGGGGTGGCAATCAGCCCCAGCATTTT.

This clonotype occurred many times. The rearrangement joins TRBV13 to TRBJ2-2, with D perhaps being TRBD1 or TRBD2 (5 bases each). Germline V gene sequence: CDR1 PRHDT, CDR2 FYEKMQ (reference sequence). There are 16 residues in the CDR3. Trimming removed 5 bases from V and 0 bases from J, with 13 bases in between. The CDR3 DNA reads as TGTGCCAGCAGCCCCCAGCCGGGACCGAACACCGGGGAGCTGTTTTTT. Protein sequence: CASSPQPGPNTGELFF.

The chain combines TRBV7-2 with TRBJ2-2; no clear D gene. With 1 base removed from V and 1 base from J, the gap between germline ends came to 4 bases. Germline V gives CDR1 SGHTA, CDR2 FQGNSA. The CDR3 runs 14 residues. CDR3 nucleotides: TGTGCCAGCAGCTTAGTAGGGAACACCGGGGAGCTGTTTTTT. This sequence encodes CASSLVGNTGELFF.

The table lists this clonotype with a few counts. This chain links TRBV7-3 with TRBJ1-1; TRBD1 might be the D (5 bases). In germline, CDR1 is SGHTA, CDR2 FQGTGA. Trimming stripped 5 bases from V and 4 bases from J, with 11 bases between. This CDR3 has 13 residues. For the CDR3, the DNA is TGTGCCAGCAGCCTGGGGACCAGCACTGAAGCTTTCTTT. It encodes CASSLGTSTEAFF.

This clonotype was detected many times. The chain employs TRBV4-1 and TRBJ2-7; 11 nucleotides match TRBD2. V lost 3 bases to trimming and J lost 3 bases; unmatched junction nucleotides: 7. This CDR3 is 16 amino acids long. Germline V gene sequence: CDR1 MGHRA, CDR2 YSYEKL. CDR3 amino acids: CASSQRLAGRFYEQYF. The CDR3 DNA is TGCGCCAGCAGCCAGAGACTAGCGGGACGCTTCTACGAGCAGTACTTC.

The rearrangement joins TRBV9 to TRBJ2-3; no definite D call. This CDR3 is built from 15 residues. The V gene lost 2 bases and the J gene lost 1 base, with 11 bases spanning the gap. CDR1 is SGDLS and CDR2 is YYNGEE in the germline V gene. The CDR3 nucleotides are TGTGCCAGCAGCGTCACTGACTCGGGCACAGATACGCAGTATTTT. Translated, it gives CASSVTDSGTDTQYF.

In its sample, this clonotype was seen many times. This chain links TRBV4-1 with TRBJ1-5; 7 nucleotides match TRBD1. Germline loops: CDR1 MGHRA, CDR2 YSYEKL. The V segment lost 1 base and the J segment 1 base; nucleotides outside the gene matches: 7. This CDR3 is 17 amino acids long. The CDR3 DNA reads TGCGCCAGCAGCCAAGTACAGGGGAGCGGGAGCAATCAGCCCCAGCATTTT. Protein: CASSQVQGSGSNQPQHF.

At least ten counts were recorded for this clonotype. The chain uses TRBV28 and TRBJ2-5, with TRBD2 matching 10 bases. Looked up from germline, CDR1 is MDHEN and CDR2 is SYDVKM. The CDR3 contains 16 residues. The J segment lost 7 bases and the V segment lost 4 bases, leaving 12 bases of the junction unmatched. CDR3 sequence (DNA): TGTGCCAGCAGTTCCGTCGGACTAGCGGACGGGGGGACCCAGTACTTC. Its translation: CASSSVGLADGGTQYF.

This clonotype was seen repeatedly, ten times or more. The rearrangement joins TRBV6-5 to TRBJ1-4; 10 nucleotides line up with TRBD1. Germline V lookup: CDR1 MNHEY, CDR2 SVGAGI. CDR3 length: 16 residues. V dropped 0 bases and J dropped 7; count of bases not matched to a gene: 5. CDR3 region: CASSYSGQGTGEKLFF. CDR3 DNA: TGTGCCAGCAGTTACTCGGGACAGGGGACGGGTGAAAAACTGTTTTTT.

Regarding this clonotype: This may arise from a read error, as a much more abundant clone is one base away. The chain links TRBV11-2 to TRBJ2-1; TRBD2 might be the D (6 bases). Germline loops: CDR1 SGHAT, CDR2 FQNNGV. This CDR3 is 15 amino acids long. Here the CDR3 DNA reads TGTGTCAGCAGCTTAGCGGTCGGGATAAACAATGAGCAGTTCTTC. Translating it yields CVSSLAVGINNEQFF.

This chain links TRBV7-2 with TRBJ2-3; 10 bases line up with TRBD2. This CDR3 is 14 amino acids long. Germline CDR1 is SGHTA and CDR2 is FQGNSA. V gave up 5 bases and J gave up 4 bases; unmatched junction bases: 3. The CDR3 DNA reads TGTGCCAGCAGCCGTGGACTAGCGGCAGATACGCAGTATTTT. Translating it yields CASSRGLAADTQYF.

This clonotype was observed a handful of times. CDR3: CASSYTGTSGNEQFF. The CDR3 DNA follows: TGTGCCAGCAGTTATACCGGGACTAGCGGCAATGAGCAGTTCTTC. The V call is TRBV6-5, the J call TRBJ2-1; 11 bases are shared with TRBD2. V was clipped by 3 bases and J by 6 bases; unmatched bases: 4. Germline loops: CDR1 MNHEY, CDR2 SVGAGI. CDR3 length: 15 amino acids.

This clonotype was detected ten times or more. The chain joins TRBV28 to TRBJ1-2; possible D gene TRBD1, 5 bases. This CDR3 contains 12 residues. Germline CDR1 is MDHEN and CDR2 is SYDVKM. Trimming removed 6 bases from V and 5 bases from J, with 10 bases in between. The chain's CDR3 is CASSAGRYGYTF. The CDR3 DNA reads TGTGCCAGCAGCGCAGGGAGGTATGGCTACACCTTC.

In this sample, this clonotype turned up a few times. Relative to the germline gene, one junction end is altered; a read error may explain this. This rearrangement joins TRBV28 to TRBJ1-1; D call uncertain. Germline CDR1 and CDR2: MDHEN and SYDVKM. The CDR3 extends over 12 amino acids. The CDR3 spells CASRPDNTVAFF. The CDR3 coding sequence is TGTGCCAGCAGACCCGACAACACTGTAGCTTTCTTT.